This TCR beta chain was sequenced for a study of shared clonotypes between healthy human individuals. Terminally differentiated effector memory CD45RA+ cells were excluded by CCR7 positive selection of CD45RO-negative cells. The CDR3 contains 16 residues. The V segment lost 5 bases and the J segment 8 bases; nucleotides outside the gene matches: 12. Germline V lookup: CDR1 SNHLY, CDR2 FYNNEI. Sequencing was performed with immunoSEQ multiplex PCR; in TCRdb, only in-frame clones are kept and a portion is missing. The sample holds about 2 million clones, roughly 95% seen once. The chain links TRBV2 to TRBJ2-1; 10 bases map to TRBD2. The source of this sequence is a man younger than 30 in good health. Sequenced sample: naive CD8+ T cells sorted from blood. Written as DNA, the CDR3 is TGTGCCAGCAGTCCAGCGGAACTAGCGGGGAGGTATGAGCAGTTCTTC. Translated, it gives CASSPAELAGRYEQFF. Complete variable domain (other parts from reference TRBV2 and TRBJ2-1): EPEVTQTPSHQVTQMGQEVILRCVPISNHLYFYWYRQILGQKVEFLVSFYNNEISEKSEIFDDQFSVERPDGSNFTLKIRSTKLEDSAMYFCASSPAELAGRYEQFFGPGTRLTVL.